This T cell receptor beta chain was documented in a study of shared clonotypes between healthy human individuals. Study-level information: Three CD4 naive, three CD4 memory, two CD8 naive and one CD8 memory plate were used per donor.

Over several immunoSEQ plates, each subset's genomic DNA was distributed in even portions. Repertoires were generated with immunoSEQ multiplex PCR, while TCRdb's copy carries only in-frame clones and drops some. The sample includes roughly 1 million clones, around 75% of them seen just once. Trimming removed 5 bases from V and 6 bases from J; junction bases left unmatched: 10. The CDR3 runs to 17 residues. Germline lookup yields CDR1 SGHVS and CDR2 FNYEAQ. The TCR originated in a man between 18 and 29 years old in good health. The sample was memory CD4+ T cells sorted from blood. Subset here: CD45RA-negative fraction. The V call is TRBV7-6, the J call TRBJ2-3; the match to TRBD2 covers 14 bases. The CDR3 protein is CASSHDRLAGGQDTQYF. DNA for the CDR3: TGTGCCAGCAGCCACGACAGACTAGCGGGAGGGCAGGATACGCAGTATTTT.